This TCR beta chain comes out of a study of cytomegalovirus exposure and HLA in healthy donors. Study summary: In a previous analysis, about 100 million unique TCR beta sequences were found from some 180 million T cells. The study, taken as a whole, reports: It was likely that a cluster of highly shared sequence variants was a sequencing artifact.

With respect to this clone: No antigen is known for it.

The PCR used 60 Vbeta and 13 Jbeta primers. Libraries were prepared by immunoSEQ multiplex PCR; TCRdb keeps only in-frame clonotypes and omits some of them. The repertoire holds about 120,000 clones, with more than 70% as singletons. Germline loops: CDR1 SGHRS, CDR2 YFSETQ. The V and J ends lost 4 bases and 0 bases, in that order; junction bases with no gene match: 4. The CDR3 is 14 residues long. The TCR comes from a man aged 50 to 59 in good health and CMV-seronegative. Source material: PBMCs. The chain is built from TRBV5-1 and TRBJ2-7; 7 positions match TRBD1. The CDR3 DNA reads as TGCGCCAGCAGCATGGGACAGCCCTCCTACGAGCAGTACTTC. Translated: CASSMGQPSYEQYF.